This TCR beta chain was sequenced during a study of T cell responses to AZD1222 COVID-19 vaccine. Study details: Second doses at about 4 or about 12 weeks were pooled.

V lost 5 bases to trimming and J lost 4 bases, with 20 bases between them. The germline V gene encodes CDR1 SGHTA and CDR2 FQGTGA. This CDR3 is 16 amino acids long. TCRdb keeps only in-frame clones here, not all; method: immunoSEQ multiplex PCR. This table holds over 100,000 clones, roughly 90% found once. Worth noting for this clone: The antigen is undetermined.

Findings and limits, study-wide: Baseline seropositivity occurred in only six AZD1222 recipients. Variant regions that are unmutated are reportedly the target of nearly half of spike-specific TCRs. Females outnumbered males among donors, who were mostly white British; clonal diversity was possibly underestimated.

The TCR comes from an adult in good health. J is TRBJ2-5 and V is TRBV7-3, with D possibly being TRBD2 (7 bases). Sequences were derived from peripheral blood, sampled on day 0 of AZD1222 vaccination. CDR3 DNA: TGTGCCAGCAGCCCGCCTAGTGGGGGGGCCGTAGAGACCCAGTACTTC. Translating it yields CASSPPSGGAVETQYF.